The rows below give T cell receptor beta chains drawn from one sample of a study of beta chain features in type 1 diabetes. Sequencing was performed with immunoSEQ multiplex PCR; in TCRdb, only in-frame clones are kept and a portion is missing. This sample has around 300,000 clones, with about 10% found just once. Sequences were obtained from naive CD4+ T cells from blood. The receptors derive from a woman between 25 and 40 years old in good health. Both conserved end residues are part of each CDR3. The D gene is left open where the match is weak. Part of the rows lack a size; the others show once, few, many or a class for expanded clones.

j_call	clone_size	v_call	d_call	cdr3_nt	cdr3_aa
TRBJ1-2	few	TRBV30	-	TGTGCCTGGAAGCCGATGCGAGGCTACACCTTC	CAWKPMRGYTF
TRBJ2-7	-	TRBV28	TRBD1	TGTGCCAGCAGTTTATTAGGGGACAGGGGGACCTACGAGCAGTACTTC	CASSLLGDRGTYEQYF
TRBJ2-7	-	TRBV4-3	TRBD1	TGCGCCAGCAGCCAAGGAGTCGGCCGACAGGGGGCCTACGAGCAGTACTTC	CASSQGVGRQGAYEQYF
TRBJ2-5	-	TRBV30	-	TGTGCCTGGAGTACCAGTCAAGAGACCCAGTACTTC	CAWSTSQETQYF
TRBJ1-5	-	TRBV4-3	TRBD1	TGCGCCAGCAGCCAAGAGACAGGGGACGACAATCAGCCCCAGCATTTT	CASSQETGDDNQPQHF
TRBJ2-1	few	TRBV5-1	-	TGCGCCAGCAGCCCGCGGGCAGACGGCTACAATGAGCAGTTCTTC	CASSPRADGYNEQFF
TRBJ1-5	few	TRBV7-9	-	TGTGCCAGCAGCTTATTTTCGGGGATAAGCAATCAGCCCCAGCATTTT	CASSLFSGISNQPQHF
TRBJ2-7	-	TRBV30	-	TGTGCCTGGAGCGCGGGGAACTACGAGCAGTACTTC	CAWSAGNYEQYF
TRBJ2-3	few	TRBV18	-	TGTGCCAGCTCACCACCGGGAGAGGCCCTCGCAAGGACGCAGTATTTT	CASSPPGEALARTQYF
TRBJ1-5	few	TRBV30	-	TGTGCCTGGAGAACAGGCAGCAATCAGCCCCAGCATTTT	CAWRTGSNQPQHF
TRBJ2-1	few	TRBV11-2	-	TGTGCCAGCAGCTCCCCCCGCGGATTTCGGCCCAATGAGCAGTTCTTC	CASSSPRGFRPNEQFF
TRBJ2-1	-	TRBV28	-	TGTGCCAGCAGTTTATTAAACTCTGAGCAGTTCTTC	CASSLLNSEQFF
TRBJ2-5	-	TRBV7-2	-	TGTGCCAGCAGCTTCAAGACATCTCAAGAGACCCAGTACTTC	CASSFKTSQETQYF
TRBJ2-4	few	TRBV1	-	TGCACCAGCAGCCAACTAGCGACTAGCGCACTAGCCAAAAACATTCAGTACTTC	CTSSQLATSALAKNIQYF
TRBJ2-1	-	TRBV28	TRBD2	TGTGCCAGCAGTCGGACTAGCGGTTTCTACAATGAGCAGTTCTTC	CASSRTSGFYNEQFF
TRBJ2-1	-	TRBV7-2	-	TGTGCCAGCAGCCTACCAGACATTACCCTATTCTTC	CASSLPDITLFF
TRBJ2-7	-	TRBV9	-	TGTGCCAGCAGCCCCCACGTGGAGGAGGGAGAGCAGTACTTC	CASSPHVEEGEQYF
TRBJ2-2	-	TRBV29-1	-	TGCAGCGCCGGGGGAGGACGGAGCACCGGGGAGCTGTTTTTT	CSAGGGRSTGELFF
TRBJ1-5	few	TRBV2	TRBD1	TGTGCCAGCAGTGCGGGGACAGGCCCTCAGCCCCAGCATTTT	CASSAGTGPQPQHF
TRBJ1-4	-	TRBV25-1	TRBD1	TGTGCCAGCAGCGACCTGGGACAGGGTCAGGAAAAACTGTTTTTT	CASSDLGQGQEKLFF
TRBJ2-7	few	TRBV9	-	TGTGCCAGCAGCGGGACCGGGAGCTCCTACGAGCAGTACTTC	CASSGTGSSYEQYF
TRBJ2-5	-	TRBV29-1	-	TGCAGCGGACGGGTCGCTCAAGAGACCCAGTACTTC	CSGRVAQETQYF
TRBJ2-7	few	TRBV2	TRBD2	TGTGCCAGCAGGCGGGAGGAAGGCACAAACGAGCAGTACTTC	CASRREEGTNEQYF
TRBJ2-1	few	TRBV4-2	TRBD1	TGTGCCAGCAGCCAAGATGGGGGCCAGGGGGCCGGGGAGCAGTTCTTC	CASSQDGGQGAGEQFF
TRBJ1-4	-	TRBV28	TRBD1	TGTGCCAGCAGGTCCGGGACAGGGGGTCATGAAAAACTGTTTTTT	CASRSGTGGHEKLFF
TRBJ1-2	-	TRBV7-8	-	TGTGCCAGCAGCTTAGCGGAGACTGGCTACACCTTC	CASSLAETGYTF
TRBJ2-1	few	TRBV28	-	TGTGCCAGCAGCTTCAGGAGGAATGAGCAGTTCTTC	CASSFRRNEQFF
TRBJ2-7	few	TRBV28	TRBD2	TGTGCCAGCAGTTCGCCTAGCGGGAGTAAGACCTACGAGCAGTACTTC	CASSSPSGSKTYEQYF
TRBJ1-2	-	TRBV5-6	TRBD1	TGTGCCAGCAGCAGCCGGGACAGGGTTTATTTTGGCTACACCTTC	CASSSRDRVYFGYTF
TRBJ2-1	few	TRBV5-1	TRBD2	TGCGCCAGCAGCTTTCTAGCGGGAGTTGGCTACAATGAGCAGTTCTTC	CASSFLAGVGYNEQFF
TRBJ1-4	-	TRBV6-5	TRBD1	TGTGCCAGCAGGAGACAGGGAGTTATTGAAAAACTGTTTTTT	CASRRQGVIEKLFF
TRBJ2-7	-	TRBV15	-	TGTGCCACCGCTCGGGACACCTCCTACGAGCAGTACTTC	CATARDTSYEQYF
TRBJ1-2	-	TRBV6-5	-	TGTGCCAGCACTCAAACAGTCGACGGGGATGGCTACACCTTC	CASTQTVDGDGYTF
TRBJ2-7	few	TRBV28	-	TGTGCCAGCAGTTCCCCGGCAGGGACTGCCTACGAGCAGTACTTC	CASSSPAGTAYEQYF
TRBJ1-1	-	TRBV14	TRBD1	TGTGCCAGCAGCCTCACAGGGGGTGCTACTGAAGCTTTCTTT	CASSLTGGATEAFF
TRBJ2-5	few	TRBV28	-	TGTGCCAGCAGTTTACCCTCGGGGACCCAGTACTTC	CASSLPSGTQYF
TRBJ2-1	-	TRBV7-2	TRBD2	TGTGCCAGCAGCTTACAGACTAGCACTATCTACAATGAGCAGTTCTTC	CASSLQTSTIYNEQFF
TRBJ2-3	-	TRBV27	-	TGTGCCAGCAGTACCCCCGGGGGAGGAGGTACGCAGTATTTT	CASSTPGGGGTQYF
TRBJ2-2	-	TRBV27	TRBD2	TGTGCCAGCAGTTTAATGGGACTAGCGGGATTTCGGGACACCGGGGAGCTGTTTTTT	CASSLMGLAGFRDTGELFF
TRBJ2-2	-	TRBV28	TRBD2	TGTGCCAGCATCTGGGGCGGGAGGGCCGGGGAGCTGTTTTTT	CASIWGGRAGELFF
TRBJ2-5	-	TRBV23-1	TRBD2	TGCGCCAGCAGTCAATCCTCCGGGACTAGGGAGACCCAGTACTTC	CASSQSSGTRETQYF
TRBJ1-1	-	TRBV30	TRBD1	TGTGCCTGGAGTCTAGCACAGGGGTGGGCTGAAGCTTTCTTT	CAWSLAQGWAEAFF
TRBJ1-1	-	TRBV4-2	-	TGTGCCAGCAGCCAAGACGAGAGAATGAACACTGAAGCTTTCTTT	CASSQDERMNTEAFF
TRBJ2-4	-	TRBV29-1	-	TGCAGCGTTTCTGACACGGGGAAAAACATTCAGTACTTC	CSVSDTGKNIQYF
TRBJ2-1	-	TRBV18	TRBD1	TGTGCCAGCTCACCAAACCGGGACAGCAATGAGCAGTTCTTC	CASSPNRDSNEQFF
TRBJ2-4	-	TRBV29-1	-	TGCAGCGTTGAGACTGACCTAGCCAAAAACATTCAGTACTTC	CSVETDLAKNIQYF